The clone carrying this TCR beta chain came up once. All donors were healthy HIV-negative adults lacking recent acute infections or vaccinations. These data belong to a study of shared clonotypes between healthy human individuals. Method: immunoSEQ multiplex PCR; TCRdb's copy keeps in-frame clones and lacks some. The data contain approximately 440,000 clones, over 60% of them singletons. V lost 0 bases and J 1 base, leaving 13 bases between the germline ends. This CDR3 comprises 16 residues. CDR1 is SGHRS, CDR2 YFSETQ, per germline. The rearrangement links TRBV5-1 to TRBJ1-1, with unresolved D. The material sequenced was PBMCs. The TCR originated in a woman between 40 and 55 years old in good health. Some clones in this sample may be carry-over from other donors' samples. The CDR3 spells CASSLDPGQPNTEAFF. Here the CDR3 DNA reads TGCGCCAGCAGCTTGGACCCTGGGCAGCCGAACACTGAAGCTTTCTTT.